These 5 T cell receptor beta chains came from one sample sequenced in a study of blood T cell repertoires in COVID-19. The method was immunoSEQ multiplex PCR; TCRdb's version includes in-frame clones alone and lacks a portion of them. The sample holds 130,000 or so clones, around 86% seen once. The sequenced sample was peripheral blood. The receptors originated from a human donor in a cohort sampled during active COVID-19.

The J gene is TRBJ2-3, the V gene TRBV28, with 8 bases identical to TRBD2. The CDR3 runs 16 residues. With 9 bases clipped from V and 3 bases from J, the junction kept 14 bases outside the gene matches. The V gene's germline CDR1 is MDHEN and CDR2 SYDVKM. In DNA, the CDR3 is TGTGCCAGTAGAGTCGGGACTAGATCTTGGACAGATACGCAGTATTTT. Its translation is CASRVGTRSWTDTQYF. Looking up the rest from reference TRBV28 and TRBJ2-3 gives the full variable domain: DVKVTQSSRYLVKRTGEKVFLECVQDMDHENMFWYRQDPGLGLRLIYFSYDVKMKEKGDIPEGYSVSREKKERFSLILESASTNQTSMYLCASRVGTRSWTDTQYFGPGTRLTVL.

The rearrangement uses TRBV19 and TRBJ1-2; 12 bases are shared with TRBD1. Losses at the gene ends were 3 bases for V and 5 bases for J; bases not matched to a gene: 10. Germline CDR1 and CDR2: LNHDA and SQIVND (reference sequence). The CDR3 spans 17 residues. CDR3 DNA: TGTGCCAGTAGTATTGGGACAGGGGGCGTCCAGTGGTATGGCTACACCTTC. Its protein is CASSIGTGGVQWYGYTF.

The chain combines TRBV7-6 with TRBJ2-5, with a tentative D call TRBD2 (5 bases). V gave up 5 bases and J gave up 2 bases, with 12 bases separating them. The V gene's germline CDR1 is SGHVS and CDR2 FNYEAQ. The CDR3 is 14 amino acids. The CDR3 loop is CASSPLGGQETQYF. CDR3 bases: TGTGCCAGCAGCCCCCTGGGCGGGCAAGAGACCCAGTACTTC.

This sequence joins TRBV3-1 (or the pseudogene TRBV3-2) and TRBJ2-5; the match to TRBD2 covers 13 bases. CDR1 is LGHDT, CDR2 YNNKEL, per germline (reference sequence). V lost 4 bases to trimming and J lost 5 bases; unmatched junction nucleotides: 19. The CDR3 loop spans 20 amino acids. The CDR3 DNA reads TGTGCCAGCAGCCCGTCGGGACTAGCGGGACCCCATGGCCTTTGGGAGACCCAGTACTTC. Translation: CASSPSGLAGPHGLWETQYF.

Points on this clone: Its ends do not fully match the called genes, so a read error is possible. The gene calls are TRBV7-7 and TRBJ1-1; D ambiguous. Germline V gene sequence: CDR1 SSHAT, CDR2 FNYEAQ (reference sequence). The CDR3 has 12 amino acids. The CDR3 here is CASSPLGAEAFF. As DNA, the CDR3 is TGTGCTAGCAGCCCCCTGGGAGCTGAAGCTTTCTTT.